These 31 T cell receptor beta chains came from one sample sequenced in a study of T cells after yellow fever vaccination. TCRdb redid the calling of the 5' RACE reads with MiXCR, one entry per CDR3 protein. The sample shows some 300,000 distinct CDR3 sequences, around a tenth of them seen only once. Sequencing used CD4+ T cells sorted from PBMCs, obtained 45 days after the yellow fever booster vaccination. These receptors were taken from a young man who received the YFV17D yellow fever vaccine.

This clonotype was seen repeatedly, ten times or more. The CDR3: CASSPLAGYLETQYF. CDR3 DNA: TGTGCCAGCAGCCCTCTGGCGGGGTATTTGGAGACCCAGTACTTC. V gene TRBV27 combines with J gene TRBJ2-5; D might be TRBD2 (6 bases). Germline CDR1 and CDR2: MNHEY and SMNVEV (reference sequence). This CDR3 comprises 15 residues. V was trimmed by 6 bases and J by 5 bases, leaving 19 bases between them.

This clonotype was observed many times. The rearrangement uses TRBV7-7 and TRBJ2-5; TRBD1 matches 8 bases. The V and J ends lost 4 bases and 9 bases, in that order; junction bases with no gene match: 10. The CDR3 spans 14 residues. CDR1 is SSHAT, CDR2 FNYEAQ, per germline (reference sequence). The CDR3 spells CASSSQGAAGSQYF. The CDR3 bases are TGTGCCAGCAGCTCCCAGGGGGCGGCCGGGTCCCAGTACTTC. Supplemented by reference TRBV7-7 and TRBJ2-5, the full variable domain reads GAGVSQSPRYKVTKRGQDVTLRCDPISSHATLYWYQQALGQGPEFLTYFNYEAQPDKSGLPSDRFSAERPEGSISTLTIQRTEQRDSAMYRCASSSQGAAGSQYFGPGTRLLVL.

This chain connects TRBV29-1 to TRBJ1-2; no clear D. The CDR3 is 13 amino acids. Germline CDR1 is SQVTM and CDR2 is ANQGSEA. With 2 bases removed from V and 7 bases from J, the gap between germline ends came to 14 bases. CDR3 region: CSVESYVTGGYTF. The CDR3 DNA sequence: TGCAGCGTTGAATCCTACGTAACTGGTGGCTACACCTTC.

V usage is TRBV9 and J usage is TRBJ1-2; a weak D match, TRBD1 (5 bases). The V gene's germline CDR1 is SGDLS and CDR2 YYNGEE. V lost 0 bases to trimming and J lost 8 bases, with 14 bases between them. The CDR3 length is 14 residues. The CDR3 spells CASSVEIGARGYTF. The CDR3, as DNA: TGTGCCAGCAGCGTAGAAATTGGGGCCCGGGGCTACACCTTC.

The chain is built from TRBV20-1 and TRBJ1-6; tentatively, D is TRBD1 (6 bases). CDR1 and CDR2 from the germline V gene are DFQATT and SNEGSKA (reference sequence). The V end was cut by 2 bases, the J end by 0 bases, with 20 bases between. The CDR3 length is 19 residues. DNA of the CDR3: TGCAGTGCTAGATCCAGGGGAAATATCTCGAGCTCCTATAATTCACCCCTCCACTTT. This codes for CSARSRGNISSSYNSPLHF.

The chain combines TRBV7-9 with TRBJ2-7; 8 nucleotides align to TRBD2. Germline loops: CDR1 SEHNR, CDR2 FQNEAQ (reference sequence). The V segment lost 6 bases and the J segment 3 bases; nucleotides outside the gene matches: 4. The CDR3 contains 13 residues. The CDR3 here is CASRSGTSYEQYF. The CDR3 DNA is TGTGCCAGCAGATCCGGGACTAGCTACGAGCAGTACTTC.

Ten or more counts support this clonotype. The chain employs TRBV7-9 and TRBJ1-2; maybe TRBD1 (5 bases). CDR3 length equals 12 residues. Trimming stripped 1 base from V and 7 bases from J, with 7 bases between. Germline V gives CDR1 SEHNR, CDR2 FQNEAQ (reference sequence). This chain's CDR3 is CASSLGGFGYTF. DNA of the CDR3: TGTGCCAGCAGCTTAGGGGGCTTTGGCTACACCTTC. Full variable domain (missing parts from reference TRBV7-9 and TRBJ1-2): DTGVSQNPRHKITKRGQNVTFRCDPISEHNRLYWYRQTLGQGPEFLTYFQNEAQLEKSRLLSDRFSAERPKGSFSTLEIQRTEQGDSAMYLCASSLGGFGYTFGSGTRLTVV.

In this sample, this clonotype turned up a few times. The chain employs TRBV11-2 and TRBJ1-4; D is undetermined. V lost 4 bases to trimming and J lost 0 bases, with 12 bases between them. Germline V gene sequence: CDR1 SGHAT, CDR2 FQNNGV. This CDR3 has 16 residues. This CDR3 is CASSSAPSATNEKLFF. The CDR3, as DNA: TGTGCCAGCAGCTCCGCTCCCTCTGCAACTAATGAAAAACTGTTTTTT. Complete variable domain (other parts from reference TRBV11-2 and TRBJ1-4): EAGVAQSPRYKIIEKRQSVAFWCNPISGHATLYWYQQILGQGPKLLIQFQNNGVVDDSQLPKDRFSAERLKGVDSTLKIQPAKLEDSAVYLCASSSAPSATNEKLFFGSGTQLSVL.

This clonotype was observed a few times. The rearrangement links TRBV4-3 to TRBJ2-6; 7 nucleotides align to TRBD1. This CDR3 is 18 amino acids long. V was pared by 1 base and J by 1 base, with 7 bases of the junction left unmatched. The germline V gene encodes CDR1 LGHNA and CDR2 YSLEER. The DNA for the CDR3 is TGCGCCAGCAGCCAAGGAGTTTCCAGGGGGTCTGGGGCCAACGTCCTGACTTTC. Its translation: CASSQGVSRGSGANVLTF.

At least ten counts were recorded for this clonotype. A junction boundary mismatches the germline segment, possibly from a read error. Here the CDR3 DNA reads TGTGCCAGCAGCTTAACCGGGACCTTAGGGGCTTTC. The encoded protein is CASSLTGTLGAF. The chain couples TRBV7-9 to TRBJ2-1, with D perhaps being TRBD1 or TRBD2 (5 bases each). Germline assignment: CDR1 SEHNR and CDR2 FQNEAQ (reference sequence). CDR3 length equals 12 residues.

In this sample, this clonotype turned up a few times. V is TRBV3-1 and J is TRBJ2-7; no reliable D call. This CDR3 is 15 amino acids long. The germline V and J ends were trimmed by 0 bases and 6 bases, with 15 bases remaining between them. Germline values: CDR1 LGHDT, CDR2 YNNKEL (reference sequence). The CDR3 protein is CASSQDSARVGEQYF. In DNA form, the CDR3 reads TGTGCCAGCAGCCAAGATTCAGCCCGAGTCGGCGAGCAGTACTTC.

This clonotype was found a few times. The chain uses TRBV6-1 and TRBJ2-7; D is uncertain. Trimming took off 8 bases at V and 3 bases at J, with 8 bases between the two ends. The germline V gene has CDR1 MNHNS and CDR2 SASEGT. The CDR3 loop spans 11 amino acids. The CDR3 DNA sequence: TGTGCCAGCTCTGGTCGCTACGAGCAGTACGTC. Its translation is CASSGRYEQYV.

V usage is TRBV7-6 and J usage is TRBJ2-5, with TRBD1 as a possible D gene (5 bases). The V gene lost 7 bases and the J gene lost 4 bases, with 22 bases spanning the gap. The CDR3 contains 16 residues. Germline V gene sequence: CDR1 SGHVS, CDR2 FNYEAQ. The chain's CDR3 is CASNPAWSRQGETQYF. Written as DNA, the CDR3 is TGTGCCAGCAACCCCGCGTGGAGTAGGCAGGGAGAGACCCAGTACTTC. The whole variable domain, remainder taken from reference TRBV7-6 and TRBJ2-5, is GAGVSQSPRYKVTKRGQDVALRCDPISGHVSLYWYRQALGQGPEFLTYFNYEAQQDKSGLPNDRFSAERPEGSISTLTIQRTEQRDSAMYRCASNPAWSRQGETQYFGPGTRLLVL.

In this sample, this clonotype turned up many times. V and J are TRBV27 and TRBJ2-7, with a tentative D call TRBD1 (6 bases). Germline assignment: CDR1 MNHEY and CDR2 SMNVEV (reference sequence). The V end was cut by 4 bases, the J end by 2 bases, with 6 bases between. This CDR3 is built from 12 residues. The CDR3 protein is CASSWDTYEQYF. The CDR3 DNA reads TGTGCCAGCAGTTGGGACACCTACGAGCAGTACTTC.

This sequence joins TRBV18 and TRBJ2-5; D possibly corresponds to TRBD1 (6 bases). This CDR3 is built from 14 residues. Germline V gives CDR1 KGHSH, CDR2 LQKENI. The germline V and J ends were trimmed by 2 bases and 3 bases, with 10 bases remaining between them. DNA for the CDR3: TGTGCCAGCTCACCATTCGGACAGAAAGAGACCCAGTACTTC. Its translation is CASSPFGQKETQYF.

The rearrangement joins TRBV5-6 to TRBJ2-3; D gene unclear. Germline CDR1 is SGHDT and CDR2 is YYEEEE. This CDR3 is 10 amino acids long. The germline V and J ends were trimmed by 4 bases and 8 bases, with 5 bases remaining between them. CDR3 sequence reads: CASSRVTQYF. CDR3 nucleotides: TGTGCCAGCAGCAGGGTTACGCAGTATTTT.

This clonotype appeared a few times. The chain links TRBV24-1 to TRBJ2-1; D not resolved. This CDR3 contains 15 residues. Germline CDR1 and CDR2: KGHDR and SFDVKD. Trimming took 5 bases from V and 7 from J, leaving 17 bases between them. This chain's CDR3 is CATSGTGLTWNEQFF. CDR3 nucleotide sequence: TGTGCCACCAGTGGTACCGGGCTCACCTGGAATGAGCAGTTCTTC.

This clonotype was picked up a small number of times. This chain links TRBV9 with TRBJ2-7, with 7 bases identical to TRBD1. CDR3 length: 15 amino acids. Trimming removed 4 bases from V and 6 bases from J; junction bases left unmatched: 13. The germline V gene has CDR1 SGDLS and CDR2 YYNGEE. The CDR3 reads CASSPQSSQGSEQYF. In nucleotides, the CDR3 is TGTGCCAGCAGCCCACAATCCTCACAGGGGAGCGAGCAGTACTTC.

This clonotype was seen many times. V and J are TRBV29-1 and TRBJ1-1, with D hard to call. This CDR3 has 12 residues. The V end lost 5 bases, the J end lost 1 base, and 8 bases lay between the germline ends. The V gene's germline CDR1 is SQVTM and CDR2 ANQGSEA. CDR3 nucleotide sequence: TGCAGCGTTTATAGGGCGAACACTGAAGCTTTCTTT. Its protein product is CSVYRANTEAFF.

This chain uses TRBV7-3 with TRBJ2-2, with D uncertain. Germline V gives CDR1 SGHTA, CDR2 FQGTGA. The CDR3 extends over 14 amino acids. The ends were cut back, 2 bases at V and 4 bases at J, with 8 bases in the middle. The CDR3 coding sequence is TGTGCCAGCAGCTTACCCGGGTCCACCGGGGAGCTGTTTTTT. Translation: CASSLPGSTGELFF. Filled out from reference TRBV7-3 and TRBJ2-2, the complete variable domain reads GAGVSQTPSNKVTEKGKYVELRCDPISGHTALYWYRQSLGQGPEFLIYFQGTGAADDSGLPNDRFFAVRPEGSVSTLKIQRTERGDSAVYLCASSLPGSTGELFFGEGSRLTVL.

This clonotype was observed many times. Here the CDR3 reads CASSQVFSSYEQYF. As DNA, the CDR3 is TGTGCCAGCAGCCAAGTTTTTAGCTCCTACGAGCAGTACTTC. The chain recombines TRBV3-1 with TRBJ2-7; no firm D call. This CDR3 region has 14 residues. Germline lookup yields CDR1 LGHDT and CDR2 YNNKEL (reference sequence). V lost 1 base and J lost 0, with 7 bases in between.

The CDR3 DNA reads as TGTGCCAGCAGCCCCTACAGGGAGCTCCACTCTGGGGCCAACGTCCTGACTTTC. Translation gives CASSPYRELHSGANVLTF. The chain uses TRBV7-3 and TRBJ2-6, with D possibly TRBD1 on 6 matching bases. The CDR3 contains 18 residues. Trimming cost V 5 bases and J 0 bases, with 17 bases left between them. CDR1 and CDR2 (germline): SGHTA, FQGTGA.

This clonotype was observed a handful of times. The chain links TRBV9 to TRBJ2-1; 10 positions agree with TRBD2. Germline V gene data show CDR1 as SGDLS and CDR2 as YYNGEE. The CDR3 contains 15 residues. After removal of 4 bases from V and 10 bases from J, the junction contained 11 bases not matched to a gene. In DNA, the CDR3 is TGTGCCAGCAGCTTGATGACTAGCGGGCTAAGAGAGCAGTTCTTC. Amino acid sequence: CASSLMTSGLREQFF.

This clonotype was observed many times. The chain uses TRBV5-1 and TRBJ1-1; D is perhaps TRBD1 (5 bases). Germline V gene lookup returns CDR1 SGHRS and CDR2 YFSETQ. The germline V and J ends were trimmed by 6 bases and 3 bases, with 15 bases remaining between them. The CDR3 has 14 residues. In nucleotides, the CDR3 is TGCGCCAGCAACCCAAGGGGAGGTGACACTGAAGCTTTCTTT. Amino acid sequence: CASNPRGGDTEAFF.

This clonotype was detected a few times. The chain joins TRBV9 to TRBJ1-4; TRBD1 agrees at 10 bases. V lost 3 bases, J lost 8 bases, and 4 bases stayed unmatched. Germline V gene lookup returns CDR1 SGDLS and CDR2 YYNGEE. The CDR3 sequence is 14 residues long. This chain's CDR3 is CASSATGGGEKLFF. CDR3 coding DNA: TGTGCCAGCAGCGCGACAGGGGGCGGGGAAAAACTGTTTTTT.

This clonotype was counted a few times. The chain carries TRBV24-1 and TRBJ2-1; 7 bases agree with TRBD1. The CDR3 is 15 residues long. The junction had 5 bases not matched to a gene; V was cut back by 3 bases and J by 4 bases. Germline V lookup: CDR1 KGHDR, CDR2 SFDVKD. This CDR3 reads CATSDPRQGYNEQFF. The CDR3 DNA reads TGTGCCACCAGTGATCCCAGACAGGGTTACAATGAGCAGTTCTTC.

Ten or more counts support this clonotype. The CDR3 DNA sequence: TGCGCCAGCAGCTTTGGCGGGGTTGCAGATACGCAGTATTTT. It yields the protein CASSFGGVADTQYF. The chain links TRBV5-1 to TRBJ2-3; the D gene is possibly TRBD2 (6 bases). Germline V lookup: CDR1 SGHRS, CDR2 YFSETQ. V was pared by 2 bases and J by 4 bases, with 11 bases between. The CDR3 loop spans 14 amino acids.

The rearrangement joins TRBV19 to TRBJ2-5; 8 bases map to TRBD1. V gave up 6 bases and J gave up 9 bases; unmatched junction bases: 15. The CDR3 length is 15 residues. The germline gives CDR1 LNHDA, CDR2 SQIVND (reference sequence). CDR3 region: CASRTRQGPGVAQYF. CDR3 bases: TGTGCCAGTAGAACCAGACAGGGGCCAGGGGTGGCCCAGTACTTC.

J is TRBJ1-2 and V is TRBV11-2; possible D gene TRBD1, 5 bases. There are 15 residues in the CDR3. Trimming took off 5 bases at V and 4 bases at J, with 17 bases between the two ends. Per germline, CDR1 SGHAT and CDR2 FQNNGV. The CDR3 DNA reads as TGTGCCAGCAGCCCAGATTATGGGGCAGGCTATGGCTACACCTTC. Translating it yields CASSPDYGAGYGYTF.

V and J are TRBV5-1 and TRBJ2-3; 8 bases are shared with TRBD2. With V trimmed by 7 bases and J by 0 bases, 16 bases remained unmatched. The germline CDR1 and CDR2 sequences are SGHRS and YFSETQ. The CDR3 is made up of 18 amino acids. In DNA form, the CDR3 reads TGCGCCAGCTCAGTCGCTCCCCCCGGGACTAGTAGCACAGATACGCAGTATTTT. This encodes CASSVAPPGTSSTDTQYF. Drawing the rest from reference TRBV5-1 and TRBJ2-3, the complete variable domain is KAGVTQTPRYLIKTRGQQVTLSCSPISGHRSVSWYQQTPGQGLQFLFEYFSETQRNKGNFPGRFSGRQFSNSRSEMNVSTLELGDSALYLCASSVAPPGTSSTDTQYFGPGTRLTVL.

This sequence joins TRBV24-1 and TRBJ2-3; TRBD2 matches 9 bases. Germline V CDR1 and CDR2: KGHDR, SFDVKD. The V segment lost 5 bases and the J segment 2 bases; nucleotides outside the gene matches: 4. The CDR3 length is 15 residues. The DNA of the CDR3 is TGTGCCACCAGTGTGAGCGGGGGGCCCACAGATACGCAGTATTTT. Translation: CATSVSGGPTDTQYF.